These T cell receptor beta chains were read from a single sample in a study of cytomegalovirus exposure and HLA in healthy donors. Measured with immunoSEQ multiplex PCR; TCRdb has only the in-frame clones, and not every one. The sample lists tens of thousands of clones; approximately 79% were seen once. Sequenced: PBMCs. The receptors were sampled from a man aged 30 to 45 in good health and CMV-seronegative. Both conserved end residues are part of each CDR3. Fields, in order: V gene, CDR3 protein.

V: TRBV28; CDR3: CASSQGPAEAFF
V: TRBV5-1; CDR3: CASSLGAETVSAFF
V: TRBV27; CDR3: CASSPGLSGANVLTF
V: TRBV18; CDR3: CASSPPGLEEPGNTIYF
V: TRBV30; CDR3: CAGRGPRETQYF
V: TRBV10-3; CDR3: CAISGQAAQGEQFF
V: TRBV19; CDR3: CASNKLELSNQPQHF
V: TRBV4-3; CDR3: CASSQEGGGSSSGANVLTF
V: TRBV7-2; CDR3: CASSFGGSTDTQYF
V: TRBV27; CDR3: CASSFLSSYEQYF
V: TRBV6-1; CDR3: CASSELGSEQYF
V: TRBV4-1; CDR3: CASSQVSDIQYF
V: TRBV6-5; CDR3: CASSYRGQGSYGYTF
V: TRBV19; CDR3: CASSIGQGQGQPQHF
V: TRBV28; CDR3: CASSLTGIRNQPQHF
V: TRBV4-1; CDR3: CASSQGEGATNQPQHF
V: TRBV11-1; CDR3: CASSLVPMTGQETQYF
V: TRBV27; CDR3: CASSLSAGSEKLFF
V: TRBV25-1; CDR3: CASSLSTGLNEKLFF
V: TRBV28; CDR3: CASSRDSIGQPQHF